Below, 20 T cell receptor beta chains from the same sample are listed, as sequenced in a study of blood T cell repertoires in COVID-19. Only in-frame clones appear in the TCRdb table, and some are missing; sequencing was by immunoSEQ multiplex PCR. Here the sample spans 180,000 or so clones, around 91% being singletons. The sequenced material came from peripheral blood. The receptors here all came from a man aged 50 or older with acute or convalescent COVID-19.

This sequence joins TRBV25-1 and TRBJ1-6; perhaps TRBD1 as D (5 bases). The V and J ends lost 7 bases and 10 bases respectively, with 11 bases between them. The V gene's germline CDR1 is MGHDK and CDR2 SYGVNS. CDR3 size: 12 residues. CDR3 in amino acids: CASKLGASPLHF. The CDR3, as DNA: TGTGCCAGCAAATTAGGGGCCTCACCCCTCCACTTT.

This chain links TRBV28 with TRBJ2-3; 10 nucleotides line up with TRBD1. The CDR3 contains 15 residues. With V trimmed by 5 bases and J by 4 bases, 6 bases remained unmatched. Per germline, CDR1 MDHEN and CDR2 SYDVKM. CDR3 sequence reads: CASSPGDRGADTQYF. For the CDR3, the DNA is TGTGCCAGCAGTCCAGGGGACAGGGGTGCAGATACGCAGTATTTT. The whole variable domain, filled in from reference TRBV28 and TRBJ2-3, reads DVKVTQSSRYLVKRTGEKVFLECVQDMDHENMFWYRQDPGLGLRLIYFSYDVKMKEKGDIPEGYSVSREKKERFSLILESASTNQTSMYLCASSPGDRGADTQYFGPGTRLTVL.

This chain joins TRBV5-5 and TRBJ2-7, with 8 bases fitting TRBD2. V gave up 1 base and J gave up 0 bases; unmatched junction bases: 3. CDR1 and CDR2 from the germline V gene are SGHKS and YYEKEE (reference sequence). The CDR3 runs to 15 residues. This chain's CDR3 is CASSLTSGRSYEQYF. DNA for the CDR3: TGTGCCAGCAGCTTGACTAGCGGACGCTCCTACGAGCAGTACTTC.

The chain joins TRBV9 to TRBJ2-3; 8 bases are shared with TRBD2. The CDR3 spans 16 residues. The trim removed 4 bases at V and 0 bases at J, leaving 7 bases unmatched. Germline V gene sequence: CDR1 SGDLS, CDR2 YYNGEE. CDR3 region: CASSLFAGGSTDTQYF. The DNA of the CDR3 is TGTGCCAGCAGCCTTTTTGCGGGGGGCAGCACAGATACGCAGTATTTT. Full variable domain (missing parts from reference TRBV9 and TRBJ2-3): DSGVTQTPKHLITATGQRVTLRCSPRSGDLSVYWYQQSLDQGLQFLIQYYNGEERAKGNILERFSAQQFPDLHSELNLSSLELGDSALYFCASSLFAGGSTDTQYFGPGTRLTVL.

The chain links TRBV7-2 to TRBJ2-5; D is undetermined. The CDR3 is 14 residues long. The V gene's germline CDR1 is SGHTA and CDR2 FQGNSA. V was cut by 0 bases and J by 5 bases, with 10 bases left in between. In DNA form, the CDR3 reads TGTGCCAGCAGCTTAGCGCGTTCAGCGGAGACCCAGTACTTC. Protein sequence: CASSLARSAETQYF.

The chain couples TRBV5-6 to TRBJ2-7; maybe TRBD2 (6 bases). Trimming cost V 2 bases and J 6 bases, with 12 bases left between them. Germline V gives CDR1 SGHDT, CDR2 YYEEEE. CDR3 length: 13 amino acids. CDR3 sequence reads: CASSFGMGGEQYF. The CDR3 DNA reads TGTGCCAGCAGCTTCGGGATGGGGGGCGAGCAGTACTTC.

In its sample, this clone was seen once. V usage is TRBV6-2 or TRBV6-3 and J usage is TRBJ2-5, with D tentatively TRBD1 (5 bases). Deletions cut 4 bases from V and 1 base from J, with 13 bases between. The CDR3 is 15 residues long. Per the germline V gene, CDR1 is MNHEY and CDR2 is SVGEGT. The DNA for the CDR3 is TGTGCCAGCAGTTCAGACAGACCGTTCCAAGAGACCCAGTACTTC. Translation gives CASSSDRPFQETQYF.

This chain links TRBV9 with TRBJ2-7; a possible D gene is TRBD2 (5 bases). In germline, CDR1 is SGDLS, CDR2 YYNGEE. Trimming shortened V by 0 bases and J by 0 bases, and 10 bases separated the two germline ends. The length of the CDR3 is 15 residues. The DNA of the CDR3 is TGTGCCAGCAGCGTAGCTACGGGGAACTCCTACGAGCAGTACGTC. It yields the protein CASSVATGNSYEQYV.

The chain has TRBV29-1 and TRBJ2-1, with TRBD2 matching over 14 bases. The germline gives CDR1 SQVTM, CDR2 ANQGSEA. The CDR3 extends over 16 amino acids. The V segment lost 6 bases and the J segment 0 bases; nucleotides outside the gene matches: 4. CDR3 loop: CSVTSGRAFSYNEQFF. CDR3 bases: TGCAGCGTGACTAGCGGGAGGGCCTTCTCCTACAATGAGCAGTTCTTC.

CDR3 loop: CASSSPGLAGDTQYF. CDR3 DNA sequence: TGTGCCAGCAGCTCCCCTGGACTAGCGGGAGATACGCAGTATTTT. The J gene is TRBJ2-3, the V gene TRBV7-3; 11 bases align to TRBD2. This CDR3 region has 15 residues. V lost 4 bases, J lost 5 bases, and 5 bases stayed unmatched. Germline V gene sequence: CDR1 SGHTA, CDR2 FQGTGA.

This chain connects TRBV7-6 to TRBJ2-7, with 8 bases matching TRBD2. Germline V lookup: CDR1 SGHVS, CDR2 FNYEAQ. The ends lost 5 bases at V and 7 bases at J; junction bases unmatched: 13. The CDR3 spans 15 residues. The CDR3 sequence: CASSPAGGGSEEQYF. For the CDR3, the DNA is TGTGCCAGCAGCCCTGCGGGGGGCGGTTCGGAAGAGCAGTACTTC. Complete variable domain (other parts from reference TRBV7-6 and TRBJ2-7): GAGVSQSPRYKVTKRGQDVALRCDPISGHVSLYWYRQALGQGPEFLTYFNYEAQQDKSGLPNDRFSAERPEGSISTLTIQRTEQRDSAMYRCASSPAGGGSEEQYFGPGTRLTVT.

This chain joins TRBV29-1 and TRBJ2-2; maybe TRBD2 (6 bases). Trimming left V 7 bases short and J 1 base short, with 10 bases between. Germline values: CDR1 SQVTM, CDR2 ANQGSEA. The CDR3 runs to 13 residues. In DNA form, the CDR3 reads TGCAGCGCAGCCGGGGGGAACACCGGGGAGCTGTTTTTT. It specifies CSAAGGNTGELFF.

This chain uses TRBV9 with TRBJ1-1, with D possibly TRBD1 on 5 matching bases. The CDR3 totals 12 residues. CDR1 and CDR2 from the germline V gene are SGDLS and YYNGEE. Trimming took 3 bases from V and 5 from J, leaving 8 bases between them. Here the CDR3 reads CASSGGGTEAFF. CDR3 nucleotide sequence: TGTGCCAGCAGCGGCGGGGGGACTGAAGCTTTCTTT.

The CDR3 sequence: CAWNRQGNGYTF. In DNA form, the CDR3 reads TGTGCCTGGAATCGACAGGGTAATGGCTACACCTTC. V usage is TRBV30 and J usage is TRBJ1-2; 7 positions agree with TRBD1. The trim removed 4 bases at V and 6 bases at J, leaving 5 bases unmatched. Germline V CDR1 and CDR2: GTSNPN, SVGIG (reference sequence). This CDR3 contains 12 residues.

V usage is TRBV7-9 and J usage is TRBJ2-7; D unclear. Trimming stripped 1 base from V and 4 bases from J, with 5 bases between. The germline V gene has CDR1 SEHNR and CDR2 FQNEAQ (reference sequence). The CDR3 runs to 12 residues. The CDR3 DNA sequence: TGTGCCAGCAGCTTAGGCCAGTACGAGCAGTACTTC. It is translated as CASSLGQYEQYF.

The gene calls are TRBV3-1 (or the pseudogene TRBV3-2) and TRBJ1-1, with a tentative D call TRBD1 (6 bases). The germline V gene has CDR1 LGHDT and CDR2 YNNKEL (reference sequence). V was pared by 3 bases and J by 7 bases, with 12 bases between. This CDR3 has 13 residues. The CDR3 protein is CASSQGGGIEAFF. CDR3 bases: TGTGCCAGCAGCCAGGGAGGGGGGATTGAAGCTTTCTTT.

This chain connects TRBV6-2 or TRBV6-3 to TRBJ1-6; D ambiguous. CDR1 and CDR2 (germline): MNHEY, SVGEGT. The V and J ends lost 3 bases and 9 bases respectively, with 6 bases between them. The CDR3 consists of 12 residues. CDR3 nucleotides: TGTGCCAGCAGTTATCCCTCTTCACCCCTCCACTTT. It is translated as CASSYPSSPLHF.

This clone has only one observation. CDR3 DNA sequence: TGTGCCACGAAGACTGGGACTAGCACAGATACGCAGTATTTT. Protein product: CATKTGTSTDTQYF. The gene calls are TRBV19 and TRBJ2-3, with D perhaps TRBD2 (6 bases). This CDR3 is built from 14 residues. CDR1 is LNHDA and CDR2 is SQIVND in the germline V gene (reference sequence). The V end lost 10 bases, the J end lost 0 bases, and 14 bases lay between the germline ends.

The chain carries TRBV19 and TRBJ1-1; D unresolved. The CDR3 loop spans 13 amino acids. Trimming took off 5 bases at V and 0 bases at J, with 7 bases between the two ends. Germline CDR1 is LNHDA and CDR2 is SQIVND (reference sequence). The CDR3, as DNA: TGTGCCAGTAGTTGGGAGGTGAACACTGAAGCTTTCTTT. Translated: CASSWEVNTEAFF.

This rearrangement joins TRBV6-5 to TRBJ2-7; no clear D. In germline, CDR1 is MNHEY, CDR2 SVGAGI. V dropped 5 bases and J dropped 3 bases, with 8 bases sitting between them. The length of the CDR3 is 12 residues. CDR3 sequence: CASSTTSYEQYF. The CDR3 DNA follows: TGTGCCAGCAGTACAACAAGCTACGAGCAGTACTTC.